This T cell receptor beta chain appears in the sequencing data of a study of blood T cell repertoires in COVID-19. Study background: Samples of COVID-19 (acute and convalescent) were obtained from the United States, Italy and Spain. PBMCs, B-cell-depleted T cells, or T cells provided the cDNA or gDNA that made up the material.

Methods used by the authors: Nucleated cell number was recorded as an estimate derived from reference gene primer amplification. Libraries were prepared by immunoSEQ multiplex PCR; TCRdb keeps only in-frame clonotypes and omits some of them. That table furnishes V, J and clone size, whereas the DNA furnished D and trimming. The data show 140,000 to 150,000 clones, around 77% seen once. The germline V gene encodes CDR1 LGHDT and CDR2 YNNKEL (reference sequence). The CDR3 has 15 residues. Trimming removed 1 base at V and 2 bases at J, with 12 bases between. Sequencing was done on a sample of peripheral blood. The chain combines TRBV3-1 (or the pseudogene TRBV3-2) with TRBJ2-7; perhaps TRBD2 as D (6 bases). This sequence originates from a man aged 45-65 years with active or convalescent COVID-19. CDR3 DNA sequence: TGTGCCAGCAGCCAAGGACTAGTCGGGGCCTACGAGCAGTACTTC. Its translation: CASSQGLVGAYEQYF.